A single T cell receptor beta chain is shown here with its context. What it binds is not known. The CDR3 spans 14 residues. Germline values: CDR1 SEHNR, CDR2 FQNEAQ (reference sequence). Between the trimmed V and J ends, which lost 5 bases and 2 bases, there was a span of 13 bases. TCRdb's table, derived via immunoSEQ multiplex PCR, lists solely in-frame clones and lacks some. This table has around 2,000,000 clones, around 96% appearing once. The record originates from a study of shared clonotypes between healthy human individuals. Points from the study as a whole: Only blood was sampled; tissue repertoires likely differ. What naive subsets generally showed was a larger estimated richness than memory subsets showed.

The naive CD8 subset, CD45RO-negative cells positively selected for CCR7, excluded terminally differentiated effector memory CD45RA+ cells. Only Caucasian adults living in Nashville, Tennessee served as donors. The origin of this receptor is a man aged 18 to 29 in good health. The source material was naive CD8+ T cells sorted from blood. V is TRBV7-9 and J is TRBJ2-7; possible D gene TRBD1, 5 bases. The CDR3 region is CASSPARDPYEQYF. CDR3 coding DNA: TGTGCCAGCAGCCCAGCCAGGGATCCCTACGAGCAGTACTTC.